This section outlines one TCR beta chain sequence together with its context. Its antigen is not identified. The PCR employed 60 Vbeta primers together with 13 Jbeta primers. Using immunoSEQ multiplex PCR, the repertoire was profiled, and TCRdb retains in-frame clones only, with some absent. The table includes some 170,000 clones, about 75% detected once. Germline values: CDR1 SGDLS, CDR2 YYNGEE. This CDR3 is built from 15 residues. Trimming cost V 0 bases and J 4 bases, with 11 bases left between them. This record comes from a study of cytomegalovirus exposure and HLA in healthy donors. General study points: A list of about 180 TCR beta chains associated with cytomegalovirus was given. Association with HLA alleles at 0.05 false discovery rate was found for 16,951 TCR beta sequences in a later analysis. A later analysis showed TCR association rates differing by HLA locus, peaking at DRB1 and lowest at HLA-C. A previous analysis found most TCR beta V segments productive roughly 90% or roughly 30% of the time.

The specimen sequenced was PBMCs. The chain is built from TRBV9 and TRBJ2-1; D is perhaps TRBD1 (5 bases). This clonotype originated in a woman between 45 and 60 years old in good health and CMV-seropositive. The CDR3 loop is CASSVVGLTYNEQFF. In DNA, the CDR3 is TGTGCCAGCAGCGTAGTGGGGCTTACGTACAATGAGCAGTTCTTC.